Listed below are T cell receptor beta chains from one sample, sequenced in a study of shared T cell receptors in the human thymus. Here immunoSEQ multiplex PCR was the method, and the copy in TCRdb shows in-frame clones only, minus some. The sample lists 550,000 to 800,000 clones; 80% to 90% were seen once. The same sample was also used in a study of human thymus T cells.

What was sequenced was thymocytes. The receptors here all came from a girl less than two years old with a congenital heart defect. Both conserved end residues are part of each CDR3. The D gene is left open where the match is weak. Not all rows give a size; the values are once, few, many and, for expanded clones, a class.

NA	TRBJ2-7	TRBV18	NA	CASSPPYTYEQYF	TGTGCCAGCTCACCCCCGTATACCTACGAGCAGTACTTC
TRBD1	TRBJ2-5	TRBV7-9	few	CASSSDRVGSQYF	TGTGCCAGCAGCTCAGACAGGGTAGGGTCCCAGTACTTC
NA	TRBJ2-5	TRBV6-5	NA	CASSYWAHREETQYF	TGTGCCAGCAGTTACTGGGCCCACAGGGAAGAGACCCAGTACTTC
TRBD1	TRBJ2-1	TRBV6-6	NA	CASSLQGANNEQFF	TGTGCCAGCAGTTTACAGGGGGCAAACAATGAGCAGTTCTTC
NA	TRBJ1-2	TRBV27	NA	CATSSSGQPPQLGYTF	TGTGCCACCTCCTCATCTGGACAGCCTCCCCAACTTGGCTACACCTTC
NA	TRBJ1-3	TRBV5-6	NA	CASSETGRNTIYF	TGTGCCAGCAGCGAGACAGGAAGAAACACCATATATTTT
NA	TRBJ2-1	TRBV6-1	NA	CASPKGKGNNEQFF	TGTGCCAGCCCAAAAGGGAAGGGGAACAATGAGCAGTTCTTC
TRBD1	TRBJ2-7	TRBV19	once	CASSVRSRGQSYEQYF	TGTGCCAGTAGTGTACGGTCTAGGGGACAGTCCTACGAGCAGTACTTC
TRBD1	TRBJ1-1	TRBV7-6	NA	CASSLGTRGQSFF	TGTGCCAGCAGCTTAGGTACTAGGGGGCAATCTTTCTTT
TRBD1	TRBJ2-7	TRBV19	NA	CASSFGTGFYEQYF	TGTGCCAGTAGTTTCGGGACAGGGTTTTACGAGCAGTACTTC
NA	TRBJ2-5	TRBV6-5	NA	CASNEASEETQYF	TGTGCCAGCAACGAGGCCAGCGAAGAGACCCAGTACTTC
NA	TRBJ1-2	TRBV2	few	CASRRDPASLPNYGYTF	TGTGCCAGCAGGAGGGATCCCGCGAGCCTGCCTAACTATGGCTACACCTTC
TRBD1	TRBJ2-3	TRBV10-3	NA	CAIYGTATDTQYF	TGTGCCATCTACGGGACAGCTACAGATACGCAGTATTTT
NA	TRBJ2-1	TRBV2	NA	CASSQPQRDRSYNEQFF	TGTGCCAGCAGTCAACCGCAGCGGGACAGGAGCTACAATGAGCAGTTCTTC
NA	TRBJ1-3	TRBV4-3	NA	CASSQGPGQSGNTIYF	TGCGCCAGCAGCCAAGGCCCAGGGCAATCTGGAAACACCATATATTTT
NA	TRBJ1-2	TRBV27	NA	CASSLLPPAAYGYTF	TGTGCCAGCAGTTTACTTCCACCGGCGGCCTATGGCTACACCTTC
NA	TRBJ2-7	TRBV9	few	CASSESLTGPPYEQYF	TGTGCCAGCAGCGAGTCGCTGACAGGCCCCCCCTACGAGCAGTACTTC
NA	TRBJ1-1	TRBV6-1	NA	CASSEGGPGQQNTEAFF	TGTGCCAGCAGTGAAGGAGGCCCGGGACAACAGAACACTGAAGCTTTCTTT
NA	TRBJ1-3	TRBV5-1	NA	CASSQVGFGNTIYF	TGCGCCAGCAGCCAGGTTGGGTTTGGAAACACCATATATTTT
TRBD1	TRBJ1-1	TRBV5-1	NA	CASSLDRGGNIAEAFF	TGCGCCAGCAGCTTGGACAGGGGTGGTAACATCGCTGAAGCTTTCTTT
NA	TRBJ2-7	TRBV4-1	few	CASSQYPVVLYEQYF	TGCGCCAGCAGCCAATACCCGGTGGTGCTCTACGAGCAGTACTTC
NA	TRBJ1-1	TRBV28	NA	CASVSDKNTEAFF	TGTGCCAGCGTTTCTGACAAGAACACTGAAGCTTTCTTT
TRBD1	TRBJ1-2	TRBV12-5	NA	CASGLVRQGDGYTF	TGTGCTAGTGGTTTGGTACGACAGGGTGATGGCTACACCTTC
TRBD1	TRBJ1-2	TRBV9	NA	CASSAHKTEGGGQDKSGYTF	TGTGCCAGCAGCGCCCATAAGACTGAGGGTGGGGGACAGGACAAAAGTGGCTACACCTTC
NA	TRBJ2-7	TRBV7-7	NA	CASSHGGPPYEQYF	TGTGCCAGCAGCCACGGGGGGCCACCCTACGAGCAGTACTTC
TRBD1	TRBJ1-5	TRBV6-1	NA	CASSEGGDRGRRYSNQPQHF	TGTGCCAGCAGTGAAGGGGGGGACAGGGGGCGAAGATATAGCAATCAGCCCCAGCATTTT
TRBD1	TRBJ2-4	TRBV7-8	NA	CASSLRQGPIQYF	TGTGCCAGCAGCTTACGACAGGGCCCCATTCAGTACTTC
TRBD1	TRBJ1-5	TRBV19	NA	CASSIDRDSYSNQPQHF	TGTGCCAGTAGTATAGATCGGGACAGTTATAGCAATCAGCCCCAGCATTTT
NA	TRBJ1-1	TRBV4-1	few	CASSPSTLPGAAFF	TGCGCCAGCAGTCCAAGCACGTTGCCAGGCGCCGCTTTCTTT
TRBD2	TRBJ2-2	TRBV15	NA	CATSRPPGTKGRKGTGELFF	TGTGCCACCAGCAGGCCCCCCGGGACTAAAGGCCGAAAGGGCACCGGGGAGCTGTTTTTT
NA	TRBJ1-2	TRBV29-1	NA	CSASRGSGGYTF	TGCAGCGCCAGCAGGGGATCAGGTGGCTACACCTTC
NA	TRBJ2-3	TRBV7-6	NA	CASSLESSGGQGSTDTQYF	TGTGCCAGCAGCTTAGAATCTAGCGGGGGACAGGGTAGCACAGATACGCAGTATTTT
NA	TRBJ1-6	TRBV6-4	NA	CASGHRVGASPLHF	TGTGCCAGCGGACACAGGGTTGGTGCTTCACCCCTCCACTTT
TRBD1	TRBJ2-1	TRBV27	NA	CASRQGTKPYNEQFF	TGTGCCAGCCGACAGGGGACCAAGCCCTACAATGAGCAGTTCTTC
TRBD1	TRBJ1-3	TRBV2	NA	CASSPTGALISGNTIYF	TGTGCCAGCAGTCCTACAGGGGCCCTAATCTCTGGAAACACCATATATTTT
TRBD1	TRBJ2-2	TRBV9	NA	CASSAQDRVVTGELFF	TGTGCCAGCAGCGCTCAAGACAGGGTAGTCACCGGGGAGCTGTTTTTT
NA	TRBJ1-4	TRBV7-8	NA	CASSLEAGIATNEKLFF	TGTGCCAGCAGCTTAGAGGCAGGCATTGCAACTAATGAAAAACTGTTTTTT
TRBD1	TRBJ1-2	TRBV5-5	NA	CASSLVGQGNGYTF	TGTGCCAGCAGCTTGGTAGGACAGGGGAATGGCTACACCTTC
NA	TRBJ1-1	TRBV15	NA	CATSRTASGTEAFF	TGTGCCACCAGCAGGACAGCTTCCGGCACTGAAGCTTTCTTT
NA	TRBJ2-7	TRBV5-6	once	CASSLQVGSGSYEQYF	TGTGCCAGCAGCTTGCAGGTGGGCAGTGGATCCTACGAGCAGTACTTC
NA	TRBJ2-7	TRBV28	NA	CASREEDYPSYEQYF	TGTGCCAGCAGGGAGGAGGACTACCCATCCTACGAGCAGTACTTC
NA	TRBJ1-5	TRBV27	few	CASREGTGRPGQPQHF	TGTGCCAGCCGGGAGGGAACGGGACGTCCAGGTCAGCCCCAGCATTTT
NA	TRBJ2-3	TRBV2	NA	CASSEGPGASTDTQYF	TGTGCCAGCAGTGAAGGCCCAGGGGCCAGCACAGATACGCAGTATTTT
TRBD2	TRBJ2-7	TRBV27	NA	CASSIPRTSGGPGEQYF	TGTGCCAGCAGTATTCCCCGGACTAGCGGGGGCCCGGGGGAGCAGTACTTC
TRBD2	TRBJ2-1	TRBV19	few	CASSLLAGNFNEQFF	TGTGCCAGTAGTTTACTAGCGGGCAACTTCAATGAGCAGTTCTTC